This T cell receptor (beta chain) was recorded in a study of regulatory T cells in long-lasting Graves disease. Time point given: newly diagnosed GD, antithyroid drugs for less than 3 months. RNA extracted from PBMCs served as the sequencing template. With iRepertoire HTBI primers and Arm-PCR of CDR3 regions, TCR beta libraries were built. TCRdb reanalysed the multiplex PCR reads using MiXCR and keeps one entry per CDR3 protein. Found here are roughly 440,000 distinct CDR3 sequences, over 15% of them singletons; the top ten hold under 30%. Per the germline V gene, CDR1 is SGHRS and CDR2 is YFSETQ. Unmatched junction bases numbered 12, after V lost 3 bases and J lost 0 bases. This CDR3 is built from 19 residues. The data were also submitted as part of a second study, on T cells in Graves' hyperthyroidism and ophthalmopathy.

This chain links TRBV5-1 with TRBJ2-6; 7 nucleotides align to TRBD2. This TCR came from a woman aged 18-29 years with Graves disease. The material sequenced was peripheral blood mononuclear cells (PBMCs), taken at new diagnosis, from a patient treated with antithyroid drugs. The DNA of the CDR3 is TGCGCCAGCAGCTCTCCTAGGCAGGGAGGGGTCTCTGGGGCCAACGTCCTGACTTTC. Its protein product is CASSSPRQGGVSGANVLTF. The full variable domain, rest sourced from reference TRBV5-1 and TRBJ2-6, is KAGVTQTPRYLIKTRGQQVTLSCSPISGHRSVSWYQQTPGQGLQFLFEYFSETQRNKGNFPGRFSGRQFSNSRSEMNVSTLELGDSALYLCASSSPRQGGVSGANVLTFGAGSRLTVL.